This T cell receptor beta chain was found in a study of cytomegalovirus exposure and HLA in healthy donors. CDR3 length: 20 residues. V lost 4 bases, J lost 1 base, and 28 bases lay in between. In germline, CDR1 is MGHRA, CDR2 YSYEKL. PCR involved 60 Vbeta and 13 Jbeta primers. Produced via immunoSEQ multiplex PCR; TCRdb's table is partial and in-frame only. In all, the sample yields around 78,000 clones. The sequence was obtained from a man younger than 30 in good health and CMV-seropositive. Sequenced material: PBMCs. This chain links TRBV4-1 with TRBJ1-1; D remains unclear. CDR3 DNA: TGCGCCAGCAGCCGCAAATCGGTGGAGGGAACCCTAACGTGGAACACTGAAGCTTTCTTT. This sequence encodes CASSRKSVEGTLTWNTEAFF.